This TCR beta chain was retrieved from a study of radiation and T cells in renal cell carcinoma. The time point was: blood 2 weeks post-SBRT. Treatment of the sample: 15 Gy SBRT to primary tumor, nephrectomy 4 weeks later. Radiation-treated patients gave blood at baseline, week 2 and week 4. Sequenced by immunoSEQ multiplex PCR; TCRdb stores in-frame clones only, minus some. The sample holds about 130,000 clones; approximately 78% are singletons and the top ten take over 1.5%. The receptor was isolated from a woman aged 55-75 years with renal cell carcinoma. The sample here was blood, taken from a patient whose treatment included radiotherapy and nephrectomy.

For the CDR3, the DNA is TGCGCCAGCAGCCTGGGAATTTCCTACGAGCAGTACTTC. It yields the protein CASSLGISYEQYF. The chain joins TRBV4-1 to TRBJ2-7; D is ambiguous. CDR1 is MGHRA, CDR2 YSYEKL, per germline. CDR3 length: 13 amino acids. Deletions cut 4 bases from V and 1 base from J, with 8 bases between.